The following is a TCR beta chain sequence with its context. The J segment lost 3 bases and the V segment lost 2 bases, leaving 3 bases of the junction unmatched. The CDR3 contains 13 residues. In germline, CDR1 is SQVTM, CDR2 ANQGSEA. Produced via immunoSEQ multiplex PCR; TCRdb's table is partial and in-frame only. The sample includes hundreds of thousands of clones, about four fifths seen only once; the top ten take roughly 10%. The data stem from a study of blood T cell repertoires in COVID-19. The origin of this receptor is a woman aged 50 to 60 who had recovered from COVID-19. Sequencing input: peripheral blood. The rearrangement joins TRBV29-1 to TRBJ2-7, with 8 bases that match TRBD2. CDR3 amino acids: CSVETAGGYEQYF. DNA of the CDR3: TGCAGCGTTGAAACGGCGGGGGGCTACGAGCAGTACTTC.